This T cell receptor (beta chain) was identified during a study of blood T cell repertoires in COVID-19. Here immunoSEQ multiplex PCR was the method, and the copy in TCRdb shows in-frame clones only, minus some. Among around 250,000 clones, more than 65% were seen once, and the ten largest hold 3.1%. This CDR3 is built from 12 residues. CDR1 is PRHDT, CDR2 FYEKMQ, per germline (reference sequence). Trimming took off 5 bases at V and 5 bases at J, with 6 bases between the two ends. The rearrangement joins TRBV13 to TRBJ2-2, with no clear D. The sequence came from a woman younger than 30 with acute or convalescent COVID-19. The sequencing sample was made of peripheral blood. The CDR3 DNA follows: TGTGCCAGCAGCCCGTTTACCGGGGAGCTGTTTTTT. The encoded protein is CASSPFTGELFF.